These 24 T cell receptor beta chains came from one sample sequenced in a study of cytomegalovirus exposure and HLA in healthy donors. Here immunoSEQ multiplex PCR was the method, and the copy in TCRdb shows in-frame clones only, minus some. This sample carries some 170,000 clones, approximately 86% of them seen once, and the ten largest clones take around 2.4%. Sequencing was carried out using PBMCs. These receptors were obtained from a woman between 18 and 30 years old in good health and CMV-seronegative.

Turning to this clone: Mismatch with germline at one junction end may stem from a read error. This chain joins TRBV19 and TRBJ1-1, with no clear D. Germline V CDR1 and CDR2: LNHDA, SQIVND (reference sequence). The CDR3 runs to 14 residues. CDR3 nucleotide sequence: TGTGCCAGTAGTGTCCCGTCCATAGCGCATGAAGCTTTCTTC. Protein sequence: CASSVPSIAHEAFF.

This chain connects TRBV11-3 to TRBJ2-3; a weak D match, TRBD2 (5 bases). CDR1 is SGHNT, CDR2 YENEEA, per germline. CDR3 size: 13 residues. Trimming removed 5 bases at V and 9 bases at J, with 15 bases between. The CDR3 DNA is TGTGCCAGCAGCCCCGCCCCCCAGCGGACGCAGTATTTT. It specifies CASSPAPQRTQYF.

In this sample, this clone turned up once. J is TRBJ1-2 and V is TRBV5-1, with D maybe TRBD1 (6 bases). Germline CDR1 and CDR2: SGHRS and YFSETQ. This CDR3 is built from 15 residues. The V and J ends lost 5 bases and 3 bases respectively, with 17 bases between them. The DNA of the CDR3 is TGCGCCAGCAGAAAGGACTCGGACAGCTACTATGGCTACACCTTC. Residues: CASRKDSDSYYGYTF. The full variable domain, its missing parts supplied by reference TRBV5-1 and TRBJ1-2, is KAGVTQTPRYLIKTRGQQVTLSCSPISGHRSVSWYQQTPGQGLQFLFEYFSETQRNKGNFPGRFSGRQFSNSRSEMNVSTLELGDSALYLCASRKDSDSYYGYTFGSGTRLTVV.

This chain connects TRBV11-3 to TRBJ2-2, with D possibly matching TRBD1 (7 bases). The V end lost 4 bases, the J end lost 1 base, and 22 bases lay between the germline ends. CDR1 and CDR2 from the germline V gene are SGHNT and YENEEA. The CDR3 contains 19 residues. The CDR3 DNA sequence: TGTGCCAGCAGCTCCGCTCGGGGGATAAGGGGGCAGAACACCGGGGAGCTGTTTTTT. Translating gives CASSSARGIRGQNTGELFF.

The chain combines TRBV29-1 with TRBJ1-1; no firm D call. The CDR3 extends over 12 amino acids. From germline, CDR1 is SQVTM and CDR2 ANQGSEA. V was shortened by 4 bases and J by 3 bases, with 9 bases between the two germline ends. The CDR3 nucleotides are TGCAGCGTTGCGGTCGCATACACTGAAGCTTTCTTT. Translated: CSVAVAYTEAFF.

The CDR3 nucleotides are TGTGCCAGTAGTATCCCTCGGACTGGAAACTATGGCTACACCTTC. This codes for CASSIPRTGNYGYTF. The J gene is TRBJ1-2, the V gene TRBV19; no reliable D call. From germline, CDR1 is LNHDA and CDR2 SQIVND (reference sequence). There are 15 residues in the CDR3. The V and J ends lost 3 bases and 2 bases respectively, with 13 bases between them.

This chain links TRBV27 with TRBJ1-4, with 9 bases fitting TRBD1. Germline V gene data show CDR1 as MNHEY and CDR2 as SMNVEV (reference sequence). The CDR3 length is 16 residues. The trim removed 6 bases at V and 5 bases at J, leaving 10 bases unmatched. CDR3: CASSTLLGTGNEKLFF. CDR3 DNA: TGTGCCAGCAGCACCCTACTTGGGACAGGGAATGAAAAACTGTTTTTT.

The chain couples TRBV12-5 to TRBJ2-7, with a tentative D call TRBD1 (5 bases). Trimming removed 7 bases at V and 4 bases at J, with 20 bases between. The CDR3 contains 15 residues. The germline CDR1 and CDR2 sequences are LGHNT and FRNRAP. The chain's CDR3 is CASASTQGRYYEQYF. CDR3 bases: TGTGCTAGTGCCTCAACCCAGGGAAGGTATTACGAGCAGTACTTC.

This sequence joins TRBV15 and TRBJ1-1; no clear D. Germline V gene data show CDR1 as LNHNV and CDR2 as YYDKDF (reference sequence). The CDR3 consists of 13 residues. V lost 5 bases to trimming and J lost 5 bases, with 12 bases between them. The DNA of the CDR3 is TGTGCCACCAGCGAAAGGACGGGAACTGAAGCTTTCTTT. This sequence encodes CATSERTGTEAFF.

The chain combines TRBV9 with TRBJ2-7; TRBD1 matches 11 bases. V trimming: 0 bases; J trimming: 4 bases; junction bases outside the gene matches: 3. The CDR3 is 15 amino acids. Germline CDR1 reads SGDLS; CDR2 reads YYNGEE. The CDR3, as DNA: TGTGCCAGCAGCGTAGACGGACAGGGGGCTTACGAGCAGTACTTC. Translated: CASSVDGQGAYEQYF.

CDR3 sequence: CASSFGDRGNQPQHF. The DNA for the CDR3 is TGTGCCAGCAGCTTCGGGGACAGGGGCAATCAGCCCCAGCATTTT. V is TRBV5-6 and J is TRBJ1-5; 9 positions match TRBD1. The J segment lost 2 bases and the V segment lost 2 bases, leaving 2 bases of the junction unmatched. Germline CDR1 is SGHDT and CDR2 is YYEEEE. This CDR3 spans 15 amino acids.

V usage is TRBV15 and J usage is TRBJ2-1; a weak D match, TRBD2 (5 bases). Germline-derived CDR1 and CDR2 are LNHNV and YYDKDF (reference sequence). V lost 0 bases and J 9 bases, leaving 9 bases between the germline ends. The CDR3 length is 13 residues. The CDR3 region has the DNA TGTGCCACCAGCAGAGAGGCTGGGAGTGAGCAGTTCTTC. Encoded protein: CATSREAGSEQFF.

This chain joins TRBV15 and TRBJ1-4, with D possibly TRBD1 on 5 matching bases. Germline CDR1 is LNHNV and CDR2 is YYDKDF (reference sequence). V was cut by 0 bases and J by 3 bases, with 11 bases left in between. This CDR3 contains 16 residues. The CDR3 loop is CATSRDGGTANEKLFF. The CDR3 DNA follows: TGTGCCACCAGCAGAGATGGGGGGACTGCTAATGAAAAACTGTTTTTT. Full variable domain (missing parts from reference TRBV15 and TRBJ1-4): DAMVIQNPRYQVTQFGKPVTLSCSQTLNHNVMYWYQQKSSQAPKLLFHYYDKDFNNEADTPDNFQSRRPNTSFCFLDIRSPGLGDTAMYLCATSRDGGTANEKLFFGSGTQLSVL.

This clone was recorded a few times. The chain couples TRBV5-1 to TRBJ1-6; TRBD1 is a possible D gene (6 bases). Germline V gene lookup returns CDR1 SGHRS and CDR2 YFSETQ. V was pared by 0 bases and J by 7 bases, with 11 bases between. CDR3 length equals 15 residues. CDR3 nucleotide sequence: TGCGCCAGCAGCTTGGATCAGGGGTCCAATTCACCCCTCCACTTT. Amino acids: CASSLDQGSNSPLHF.

The table lists this clone with a few counts. J is TRBJ1-4 and V is TRBV30; no definite D call. The CDR3 has 13 residues. Germline V gives CDR1 GTSNPN, CDR2 SVGIG (reference sequence). Between the trimmed V and J ends, which lost 5 bases and 5 bases, there was a span of 12 bases. CDR3 in amino acids: CAWEVDPNEKLFF. CDR3 bases: TGTGCCTGGGAGGTAGATCCAAATGAAAAACTGTTTTTT.

J is TRBJ1-2 and V is TRBV27, with unresolved D. The germline CDR1 and CDR2 sequences are MNHEY and SMNVEV (reference sequence). This CDR3 comprises 14 residues. Trimming took 2 bases from V and 3 from J, leaving 10 bases between them. CDR3: CASSLDPRDYGYTF. In DNA, the CDR3 is TGTGCCAGCAGTTTAGACCCCCGGGACTATGGCTACACCTTC.

The chain has TRBV10-3 and TRBJ1-6, with D unresolved. Germline values: CDR1 ENHRY, CDR2 SYGVKD. Between the trimmed V and J ends, which lost 2 bases and 5 bases, there was a span of 10 bases. CDR3 length: 15 residues. CDR3 region: CAISEHTPDNSPLHF. DNA of the CDR3: TGTGCCATCAGTGAGCACACGCCCGATAATTCACCCCTCCACTTT.

The chain links TRBV7-9 to TRBJ1-4; tentative D call: TRBD1 (5 bases). The CDR3 is 10 amino acids. The V end lost 8 bases, the J end lost 8 bases, and 6 bases lay between the germline ends. Germline V lookup: CDR1 SEHNR, CDR2 FQNEAQ (reference sequence). The CDR3 region has the DNA TGTGCCAGCCAGGGCGAAAAACTGTTTTTT. This sequence encodes CASQGEKLFF.

The V and J genes are TRBV4-3 and TRBJ1-4; D is unclear. CDR3 length equals 13 residues. V gave up 8 bases and J gave up 7 bases, with 14 bases separating them. The germline V gene encodes CDR1 LGHNA and CDR2 YSLEER. The CDR3 sequence is CASARTFGEKLFF. The CDR3 DNA is TGCGCCAGCGCACGGACTTTTGGTGAAAAACTGTTTTTT.

The rearrangement joins TRBV7-8 to TRBJ2-3; 10 bases align to TRBD2. V trimming: 5 bases; J trimming: 3 bases; junction bases outside the gene matches: 5. The CDR3 spans 15 residues. Germline values: CDR1 SGHVS, CDR2 FQNEAQ. The CDR3 sequence is CASSLGLAETDTQYF. CDR3 DNA: TGTGCCAGCAGCCTCGGACTAGCGGAAACAGATACGCAGTATTTT. The full variable domain, rest sourced from reference TRBV7-8 and TRBJ2-3, is GAGVSQSPRYKVAKRGQDVALRCDPISGHVSLFWYQQALGQGPEFLTYFQNEAQLDKSGLPSDRFFAERPEGSVSTLKIQRTQQEDSAVYLCASSLGLAETDTQYFGPGTRLTVL.

To note about this clone: The same CDR3 is also encoded by other DNA sequences in this sample. The chain employs TRBV18 and TRBJ1-1, with D tentatively TRBD1 (6 bases). The CDR3 loop spans 13 amino acids. Germline V gene sequence: CDR1 KGHSH, CDR2 LQKENI. V gave up 6 bases and J gave up 0 bases, with 8 bases separating them. CDR3: CASSGGLNTEAFF. CDR3 bases: TGTGCCAGCTCTGGGGGCCTGAACACTGAAGCTTTCTTT.

The genes are TRBV5-6 and TRBJ1-2; D gene uncertain. The CDR3 contains 18 residues. V lost 3 bases, J lost 4 bases, and 25 bases lay in between. CDR1 is SGHDT and CDR2 is YYEEEE in the germline V gene. CDR3 DNA: TGTGCCAGCAGCTACCTGGCCCCCTCGAGAACAGAACTCTATGGCTACACCTTC. It yields the protein CASSYLAPSRTELYGYTF. The full variable domain, its missing parts supplied by reference TRBV5-6 and TRBJ1-2, is DAGVTQSPTHLIKTRGQQVTLRCSPKSGHDTVSWYQQALGQGPQFIFQYYEEEERQRGNFPDRFSGHQFPNYSSELNVNALLLGDSALYLCASSYLAPSRTELYGYTFGSGTRLTVV.

This clone was recorded a few times. The chain couples TRBV30 to TRBJ2-7; weak D call: TRBD1 (5 bases). V lost 4 bases to trimming and J lost 6 bases, with 10 bases between them. Germline assignment: CDR1 GTSNPN and CDR2 SVGIG (reference sequence). This CDR3 region has 11 residues. The CDR3 here is CAWNPQGEQYF. Written as DNA, the CDR3 is TGTGCCTGGAATCCTCAGGGCGAGCAGTACTTC.

The chain recombines TRBV29-1 with TRBJ1-1; TRBD1 is a possible D gene (5 bases). Germline CDR1 reads SQVTM; CDR2 reads ANQGSEA. The CDR3 runs to 13 residues. V was clipped by 7 bases and J by 1 base, with 13 bases between them. The CDR3: CSANGQQNTEAFF. CDR3 nucleotides: TGCAGCGCCAATGGACAACAGAACACTGAAGCTTTCTTT.